The next 8 T cell receptor beta chains were all read from a single sample in a study of T cells after yellow fever vaccination. TCRdb processed the 5' RACE reads anew with MiXCR; each CDR3 protein has one entry. The table includes around 590,000 distinct CDR3 sequences, roughly an eighth detected once. The source was PBMCs, collected on the day of the yellow fever booster vaccination. These receptors came from a man between 25 and 39 years old who received the YFV17D yellow fever vaccine.

The CDR3 DNA sequence: TGTGCCAGCAGCTCGACTAGCGGGAGGGCCTCTGGGGCCAACGTCCTGACTTTC. Translated, it gives CASSSTSGRASGANVLTF. V gene TRBV11-2 combines with J gene TRBJ2-6; 14 nucleotides line up with TRBD2. Germline values: CDR1 SGHAT, CDR2 FQNNGV. V was clipped by 4 bases and J by 0 bases; unmatched bases: 2. This CDR3 is 18 amino acids long.

V usage is TRBV7-2 and J usage is TRBJ2-5, with 11 positions matching TRBD2. CDR1 and CDR2 (germline): SGHTA, FQGNSA. V lost 3 bases and J lost 5; bases outside the gene matches: 5. This CDR3 is built from 15 residues. The CDR3 reads CASSFRVAGGETQYF. The CDR3 DNA reads TGTGCCAGCAGCTTCAGGGTAGCGGGAGGGGAGACCCAGTACTTC.

The chain has TRBV7-2 and TRBJ1-6; no clear D. In germline, CDR1 is SGHTA, CDR2 FQGNSA. Deletions cut 5 bases from V and 0 bases from J, with 8 bases between. This CDR3 has 15 amino acids. The CDR3 nucleotides read TGTGCCAGCAGCGCACCAGGCTCCTATAATTCACCCCTCCACTTT. The encoded protein is CASSAPGSYNSPLHF.

This sequence joins TRBV5-6 and TRBJ2-2; D is ambiguous. The CDR3 covers 12 residues. Per germline, CDR1 SGHDT and CDR2 YYEEEE. V dropped 4 bases and J dropped 8 bases, with 9 bases sitting between them. The CDR3, as DNA: TGTGCCAGCAGCCGAAGAGTTGGGGAGCTGTTTTTT. Translating it yields CASSRRVGELFF.

In this sample, this clonotype turned up a few times. The chain carries TRBV5-6 and TRBJ2-7, with D perhaps TRBD1 or TRBD2 (5 bases each). Looked up from germline, CDR1 is SGHDT and CDR2 is YYEEEE. The length of the CDR3 is 13 residues. V shed 0 bases and J shed 4 bases, with 8 bases lying between them. The CDR3 protein is CASSLGGKYEQYF. The CDR3 DNA is TGTGCCAGCAGCTTGGGGGGGAAGTACGAGCAGTACTTC.

This clonotype was counted a few times. The chain links TRBV5-1 to TRBJ2-3; D may be TRBD1 (6 bases). The V end was cut by 2 bases, the J end by 2 bases, with 12 bases between. This CDR3 region has 15 residues. Germline CDR1 is SGHRS and CDR2 is YFSETQ. CDR3 amino acids: CASSFQGKDTDTQYF. As DNA, the CDR3 is TGCGCCAGCAGCTTTCAGGGGAAAGACACAGATACGCAGTATTTT.

The chain uses TRBV29-1 and TRBJ2-7, with 10 bases that match TRBD1. J was trimmed by 0 bases and V by 7 bases; bases with no gene match: 3. The V gene's germline CDR1 is SQVTM and CDR2 ANQGSEA. The CDR3 is 13 amino acids. CDR3 loop: CSARQGASYEQYF. The CDR3 DNA reads as TGCAGCGCCCGACAGGGGGCCTCCTACGAGCAGTACTTC.

This rearrangement joins TRBV20-1 to TRBJ2-5; D is unclear. Per the germline V gene, CDR1 is DFQATT and CDR2 is SNEGSKA (reference sequence). The CDR3 is made up of 15 amino acids. V lost 0 bases to trimming and J lost 5 bases, with 16 bases between them. CDR3 DNA sequence: TGCAGTGCTAGAGATCGACGGCAACGGTTGGAGACCCAGTACTTC. Translation gives CSARDRRQRLETQYF.